Listed below are T cell receptor beta chains from one sample, sequenced in a study of Ad26.COV2.S vaccination and SARS-CoV-2 variants. Data came from immunoSEQ multiplex PCR; TCRdb stores just in-frame clones and leaves some out. The data hold fewer than 400,000 clones, with 80% to 90% observed a single time. The specimen was peripheral blood, collected in a trial of Ad26.COV2.S vaccine versus placebo. The receptor set was obtained from a person aged 18-65 years who received the Ad26.COV2.S COVID-19 vaccine or a placebo. Both conserved end residues are part of each CDR3. D genes are given only for firm matches. Clone size appears in some rows only: once, few, many, or a class for an expanded clone.

cdr3_nt: TGCAGCGGGCAAGTGAACACTGAAGCTTTCTTT
cdr3_aa: CSGQVNTEAFF
clone_size: -
v_call: TRBV29-1
d_call: -
j_call: TRBJ1-1

cdr3_nt: TGTGCCATCAGGGGTGGGAACTCTGGAAACACCATATATTTT
cdr3_aa: CAIRGGNSGNTIYF
clone_size: -
v_call: TRBV10-3
d_call: -
j_call: TRBJ1-3

cdr3_nt: TGTGCCAGCAGCAAGACAGGGGGGAAATATGGCTACACCTTC
cdr3_aa: CASSKTGGKYGYTF
clone_size: -
v_call: TRBV7-9
d_call: TRBD1
j_call: TRBJ1-2

cdr3_nt: TGCAGCGTTGGTGGCTGGGGGGACACTGAAGCTTTCTTT
cdr3_aa: CSVGGWGDTEAFF
clone_size: -
v_call: TRBV29-1
d_call: -
j_call: TRBJ1-1

cdr3_nt: TGTGCCAGCTCACCATCGGTCACAGATACGCAGTATTTT
cdr3_aa: CASSPSVTDTQYF
clone_size: -
v_call: TRBV18
d_call: -
j_call: TRBJ2-3

cdr3_nt: TGTGCCAGCAGCTTGATAAGGGCGGCCGGGGGCTACACCTTC
cdr3_aa: CASSLIRAAGGYTF
clone_size: -
v_call: TRBV5-8
d_call: -
j_call: TRBJ1-2

cdr3_nt: TGTGCCAGCAGCGCCCAGGTTAGCTACGAGCAGTACTTC
cdr3_aa: CASSAQVSYEQYF
clone_size: -
v_call: TRBV7-2
d_call: -
j_call: TRBJ2-7

cdr3_nt: TGTGCCAGTGGGGACGGGAATAGCAATCAGCCCCAGCATTTT
cdr3_aa: CASGDGNSNQPQHF
clone_size: -
v_call: TRBV19
d_call: -
j_call: TRBJ1-5

cdr3_nt: TGTGCCAGCAGCTCACAATTGAGGAATAGCAATCAGCCCCAGCATTTT
cdr3_aa: CASSSQLRNSNQPQHF
clone_size: -
v_call: TRBV7-2
d_call: -
j_call: TRBJ1-5

cdr3_nt: TGTGCCAGCCAGGACGGAGGGGGATCCTACGAGCAGTACTTC
cdr3_aa: CASQDGGGSYEQYF
clone_size: -
v_call: TRBV7-9
d_call: -
j_call: TRBJ2-7

cdr3_nt: TGTGCCAGCAACATGGAGGTACACACCACTGAAGCTTTCTTT
cdr3_aa: CASNMEVHTTEAFF
clone_size: -
v_call: TRBV28
d_call: -
j_call: TRBJ1-1

cdr3_nt: TGTGCCAGCAGTTACGAACGGCCGACAGGGGGTTCTGGGGCCAACGTCCTGACTTTC
cdr3_aa: CASSYERPTGGSGANVLTF
clone_size: -
v_call: TRBV27
d_call: TRBD1
j_call: TRBJ2-6

cdr3_nt: TGTGCCAGCACCGATGGAGGGGGAGGGCTCACAGATACGCAGTATTTT
cdr3_aa: CASTDGGGGLTDTQYF
clone_size: -
v_call: TRBV2
d_call: -
j_call: TRBJ2-3

cdr3_nt: TGTGCCAGCAGTGAAGCCCAGGGTCGCGGGGAGCTGTTTTTT
cdr3_aa: CASSEAQGRGELFF
clone_size: -
v_call: TRBV2
d_call: -
j_call: TRBJ2-2

cdr3_nt: TGTGCCAGCAGTGGAGGGACAGGGAATCAAAACATTCAGTACTTC
cdr3_aa: CASSGGTGNQNIQYF
clone_size: -
v_call: TRBV25-1
d_call: TRBD1
j_call: TRBJ2-4

cdr3_nt: TGTGCCAGCAGTACCTCTGACAAGTCCACAGATACGCAGTATTTT
cdr3_aa: CASSTSDKSTDTQYF
clone_size: -
v_call: TRBV6-6
d_call: -
j_call: TRBJ2-3

cdr3_nt: TGTGCCAGCAGTTACGACGGATCGAACACTGAAGCTTTCTTT
cdr3_aa: CASSYDGSNTEAFF
clone_size: -
v_call: TRBV6-6
d_call: -
j_call: TRBJ1-1

cdr3_nt: TGTGCCAGCAGCTATCCAACGATAGGCGACACTGAAGCTTTCTTT
cdr3_aa: CASSYPTIGDTEAFF
clone_size: -
v_call: TRBV7-9
d_call: -
j_call: TRBJ1-1

cdr3_nt: TGTGCCAGCAGCCAGACACAAAACTACGAGCAGTACTTC
cdr3_aa: CASSQTQNYEQYF
clone_size: -
v_call: TRBV7-9
d_call: -
j_call: TRBJ2-7

cdr3_nt: TGTGCCAGCACCCGCGGGAGGCAAGAGACCCAGTACTTC
cdr3_aa: CASTRGRQETQYF
clone_size: -
v_call: TRBV11-2
d_call: TRBD2
j_call: TRBJ2-5

cdr3_nt: TGTGCCAGCAGGAACCCAACAGAGTCGCAGCAGTACTTC
cdr3_aa: CASRNPTESQQYF
clone_size: -
v_call: TRBV2
d_call: -
j_call: TRBJ2-7

cdr3_nt: TGTGCCAGCAGCCAAGATTACACGGCCAATCAGCCCCAGCATTTT
cdr3_aa: CASSQDYTANQPQHF
clone_size: -
v_call: TRBV3-1/TRBV3-2
d_call: -
j_call: TRBJ1-5

cdr3_nt: TGTGCCAGCAGCCAACTAGCGGGGGATTCGTATGAGCAGTTCTTC
cdr3_aa: CASSQLAGDSYEQFF
clone_size: -
v_call: TRBV2
d_call: TRBD2
j_call: TRBJ2-1

cdr3_nt: TGCGCCAGCAGCCAAGATGATGGGGGGGTAAGGGAAGCTTTCTTT
cdr3_aa: CASSQDDGGVREAFF
clone_size: -
v_call: TRBV4-1
d_call: -
j_call: TRBJ1-1

cdr3_nt: TGTGCCAGCAGCTTATCGATACGTCAGCCCCAGCATTTT
cdr3_aa: CASSLSIRQPQHF
clone_size: -
v_call: TRBV7-8
d_call: -
j_call: TRBJ1-5

cdr3_nt: TGTGCCAGCAGACCGGGACAGGGAAGGGAAAAACTGTTTTTT
cdr3_aa: CASRPGQGREKLFF
clone_size: once
v_call: TRBV5-6
d_call: TRBD1
j_call: TRBJ1-4

cdr3_nt: TGTGCCAGCTCACCACCGGGACAGGGATCCAGAAACATTCAGTACTTC
cdr3_aa: CASSPPGQGSRNIQYF
clone_size: -
v_call: TRBV18
d_call: TRBD1
j_call: TRBJ2-4

cdr3_nt: TGTGCCATCAGCATAGGACAGGACACCTACGAGCAGTACTTC
cdr3_aa: CAISIGQDTYEQYF
clone_size: -
v_call: TRBV10-3
d_call: TRBD1
j_call: TRBJ2-7

cdr3_nt: TGTGCCAGCAGCTCCGCGGGAGGCTATGGCTACACCTTC
cdr3_aa: CASSSAGGYGYTF
clone_size: -
v_call: TRBV7-2
d_call: -
j_call: TRBJ1-2